One and the same sample provided the 2 T cell receptor beta chains below, sequenced in a study of cytomegalovirus exposure and HLA in healthy donors. It was with 60 Vbeta and 13 Jbeta primers that the PCR ran. This table comes from immunoSEQ multiplex PCR, and its TCRdb copy is limited to in-frame clones, with some not included. In the table there are under 100,000 clones, 81% of which are singletons. The sample consisted of PBMCs. The receptor source for this set is a woman in her 70s in good health and CMV-seropositive.

This clone was seen more than once but under ten times. The J gene is TRBJ1-1, the V gene TRBV6-5; no definite D call. Between the trimmed V and J ends, which lost 7 bases and 0 bases, there was a span of 12 bases. The CDR3 is made up of 14 amino acids. Germline values: CDR1 MNHEY, CDR2 SVGAGI. This chain's CDR3 is CASKRTGMNTEAFF. CDR3 bases: TGTGCCAGCAAAAGGACGGGAATGAACACTGAAGCTTTCTTT.

This chain uses TRBV7-6 with TRBJ2-1, with 14 bases fitting TRBD2. Trimming at V came to 5 bases and at J to 7 bases, leaving 4 bases not matched to a gene. Germline V lookup: CDR1 SGHVS, CDR2 FNYEAQ. CDR3 length: 15 residues. CDR3 residues: CASSPRLAGGNEQFF. DNA of the CDR3: TGTGCCAGCAGCCCTCGACTAGCGGGAGGGAATGAGCAGTTCTTC.